This TCR beta chain emerged from a study of T cells expressing NK-cell markers. Whole-study context: HCMV seropositivity marked seven of the eight sequenced donors; one was seronegative. Overall study results and limits: These clonotypes also led the CD3+CD56-NKG2C+ fraction in a handful of donors.

TCRdb reworked the 5' RACE reads into one entry per CDR3 protein, no DNA. The sample's table shows a few hundred thousand distinct CDR3 sequences. The length of the CDR3 is 13 residues. Germline-derived CDR1 and CDR2 are ENHRY and SYGVKD. Of note for this clonotype: Its antigen is unidentified.

Sequencing was carried out using blood T cells: a sorted CD56 or NKG2C T cell subset, CD4+ or CD8+ T cells, or bulk PBMC T cells (not recorded which). The sequence derives from a man aged 18-75 years in good health. The V call is TRBV10-3, the J call TRBJ2-3. This CDR3 reads CAISVRGPDTQYF.